The rows below give T cell receptor beta chains drawn from one sample of a study of OX40 agonist ivuxolimab in advanced cancers. Assay used: immunoSEQ multiplex PCR; TCRdb lists only in-frame clones, some missing. The table shows around 67,000 clones, with roughly nine tenths occurring only once. The sequenced sample was CD4+ or CD8+ T cells sorted from blood, obtained in a trial of the OX40 agonist ivuxolimab. These receptors all come from an adult with an advanced solid tumor such as melanoma, head and neck, liver or kidney cancer. CDR3s include the opening cysteine and the closing phenylalanine or tryptophan. A D gene is named only where the DNA matches it firmly. Expanded clones get a size class; other rows say once, few or many, or leave the size out.

clone_size	d_call	v_call	j_call	cdr3_aa	cdr3_nt
NA	NA	TRBV7-8	TRBJ2-2	CASSLRTGTNTGELFF	TGTGCCAGCAGCTTAAGGACCGGCACGAACACCGGGGAGCTGTTTTTT
NA	TRBD1	TRBV25-1	TRBJ1-1	CASSGDRGQVTEAFF	TGTGCCAGCAGTGGTGACAGGGGGCAGGTCACTGAAGCTTTCTTT
NA	NA	TRBV9	TRBJ2-1	CASSARDWTPNEQFF	TGTGCCAGCAGCGCCCGGGACTGGACCCCCAATGAGCAGTTCTTC
few	NA	TRBV12-5	TRBJ2-5	CASGAGDRDQYF	TGTGCTAGTGGTGCAGGGGATAGGGACCAGTACTTC
NA	TRBD1	TRBV6-6	TRBJ1-5	CASRIGQGDSQPQHF	TGTGCCAGCAGGATTGGACAGGGGGACTCTCAGCCCCAGCATTTT
NA	NA	TRBV7-3	TRBJ2-1	CASSLTARGVNEQFF	TGTGCCAGCAGCTTAACTGCCAGGGGTGTCAATGAGCAGTTCTTC
NA	NA	TRBV5-1	TRBJ2-1	CASAGQSSYNEQFF	TGCGCCAGTGCGGGACAGAGCTCCTACAATGAGCAGTTCTTC
NA	NA	TRBV21-1	TRBJ2-7	CASSKTDVGETYEQYF	TGTGCCAGCAGCAAAACCGACGTGGGGGAAACCTACGAGCAGTACTTC
NA	NA	TRBV6-1	TRBJ2-1	CASSPLQGGEQFF	TGTGCCAGCAGTCCTCTACAGGGAGGTGAGCAGTTCTTC
NA	NA	TRBV7-6	TRBJ2-2	CASSLVVFGGTGELFF	TGTGCCAGCAGCTTAGTTGTGTTTGGCGGCACCGGGGAGCTGTTTTTT
few	NA	TRBV5-4	TRBJ2-2	CASSLGWTGELFF	TGTGCCAGCAGCTTGGGTTGGACCGGGGAGCTGTTTTTT
NA	NA	TRBV5-1	TRBJ2-5	CASANQGGRQETQYF	TGCGCCAGCGCCAACCAAGGAGGGAGGCAAGAGACCCAGTACTTC
once	NA	TRBV21-1	TRBJ1-1	CASSRIHALGTEAFF	TGTGCCAGCTCGCGTATACATGCGCTGGGCACTGAAGCTTTCTTT
NA	TRBD1	TRBV27	TRBJ2-7	CASRRDRGYEQYF	TGTGCCAGCAGGCGGGACAGGGGCTACGAGCAGTACTTC
NA	TRBD2	TRBV9	TRBJ2-5	CASNLAGGPRETQYF	TGTGCCAGCAATCTAGCGGGGGGGCCACGGGAGACCCAGTACTTC
NA	NA	TRBV6-6	TRBJ1-5	CASSYGQAGNQPQHF	TGTGCCAGCAGTTACGGGCAGGCAGGGAATCAGCCCCAGCATTTT